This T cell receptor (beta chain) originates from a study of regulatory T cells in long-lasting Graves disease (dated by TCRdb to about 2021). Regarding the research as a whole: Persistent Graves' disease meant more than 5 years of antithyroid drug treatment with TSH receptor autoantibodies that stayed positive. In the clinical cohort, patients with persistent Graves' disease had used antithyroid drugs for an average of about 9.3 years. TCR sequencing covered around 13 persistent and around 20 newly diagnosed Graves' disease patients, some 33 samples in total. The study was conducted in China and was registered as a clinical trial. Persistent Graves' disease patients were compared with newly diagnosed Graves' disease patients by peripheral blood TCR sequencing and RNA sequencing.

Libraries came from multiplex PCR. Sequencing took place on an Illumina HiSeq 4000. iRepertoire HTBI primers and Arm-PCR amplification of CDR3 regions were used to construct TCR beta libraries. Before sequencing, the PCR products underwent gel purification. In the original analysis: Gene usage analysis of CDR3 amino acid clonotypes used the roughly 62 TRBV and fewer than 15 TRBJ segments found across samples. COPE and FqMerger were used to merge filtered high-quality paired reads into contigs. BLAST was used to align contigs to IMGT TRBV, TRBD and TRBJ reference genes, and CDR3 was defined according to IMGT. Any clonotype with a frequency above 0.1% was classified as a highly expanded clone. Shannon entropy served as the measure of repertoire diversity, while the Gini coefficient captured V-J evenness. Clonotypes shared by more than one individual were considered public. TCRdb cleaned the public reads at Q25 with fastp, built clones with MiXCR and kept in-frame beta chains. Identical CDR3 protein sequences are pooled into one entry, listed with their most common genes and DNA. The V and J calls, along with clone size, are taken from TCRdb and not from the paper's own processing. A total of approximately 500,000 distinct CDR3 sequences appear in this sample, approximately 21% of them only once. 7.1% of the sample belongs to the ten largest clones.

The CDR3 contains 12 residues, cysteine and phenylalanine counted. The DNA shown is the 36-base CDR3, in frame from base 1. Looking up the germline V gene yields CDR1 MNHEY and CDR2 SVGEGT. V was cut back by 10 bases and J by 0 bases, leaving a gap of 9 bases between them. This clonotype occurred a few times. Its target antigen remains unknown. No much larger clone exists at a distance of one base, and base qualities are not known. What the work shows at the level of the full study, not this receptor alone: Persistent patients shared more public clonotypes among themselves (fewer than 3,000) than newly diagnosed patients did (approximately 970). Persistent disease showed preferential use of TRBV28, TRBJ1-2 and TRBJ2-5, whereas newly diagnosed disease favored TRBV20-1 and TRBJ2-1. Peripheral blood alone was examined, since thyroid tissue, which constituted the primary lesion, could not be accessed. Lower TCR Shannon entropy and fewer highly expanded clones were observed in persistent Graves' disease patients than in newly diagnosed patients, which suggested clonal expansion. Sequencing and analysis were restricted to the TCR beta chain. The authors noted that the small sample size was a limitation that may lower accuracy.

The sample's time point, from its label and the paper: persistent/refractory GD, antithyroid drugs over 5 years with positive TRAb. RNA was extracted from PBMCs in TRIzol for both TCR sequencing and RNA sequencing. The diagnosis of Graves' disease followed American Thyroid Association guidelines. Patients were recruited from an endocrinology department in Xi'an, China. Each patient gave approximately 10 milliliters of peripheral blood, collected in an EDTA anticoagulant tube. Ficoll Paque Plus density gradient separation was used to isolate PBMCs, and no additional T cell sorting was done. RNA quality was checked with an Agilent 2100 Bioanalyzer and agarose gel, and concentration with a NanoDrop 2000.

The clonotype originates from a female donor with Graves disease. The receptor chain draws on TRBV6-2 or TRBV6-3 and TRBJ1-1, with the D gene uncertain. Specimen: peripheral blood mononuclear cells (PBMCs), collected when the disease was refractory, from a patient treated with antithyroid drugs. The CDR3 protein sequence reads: CATAGMNTEAFF. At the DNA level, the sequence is TGTGCCACCGCTGGAATGAACACTGAAGCTTTCTTT.